This T cell receptor beta chain was profiled in a study of CD8 T cells in ankylosing spondylitis. The V gene's germline CDR1 is MDHEN and CDR2 SYDVKM. The CDR3 loop spans 14 amino acids. Unmatched junction bases numbered 6, after V lost 6 bases and J lost 4 bases. A quantitative 5'-RACE method, one with molecular barcodes, was used to make TCR beta libraries. Via MiXCR, TCRdb re-called the 5' RACE reads, giving one row per CDR3 protein. The sample lists about 440,000 distinct CDR3 sequences, under 20% occurring once. General study findings and limits: A TCR beta motif of about 8 highly homologous variants appeared characteristic of ankylosing spondylitis blood. Clones linked to disease were reported to show significant enrichment in matched ankylosing spondylitis synovial fluid. As for the disease-linked clones, they showed a CD8+ phenotype and occurred at relatively low frequencies in peripheral blood. Past research had described some motif variants in reactive arthritis synovial fluid and blood.

This clonotype was seen repeatedly, ten times or more. Its antigen is currently unknown. V is TRBV28 and J is TRBJ1-2; 9 bases agree with TRBD1. The TCR comes from a male donor with ankylosing spondylitis. The sample taken for sequencing was blood, either unsorted or a sorted T cell fraction (not recorded which). The CDR3 nucleotides read TGTGCCAGCAGGGACAGGGGAGGGGGCTATGGCTACACCTTC. As protein: CASRDRGGGYGYTF.